This T cell receptor (beta chain) was recovered during a study of shared clonotypes between healthy human individuals. Across the whole study: A donor's plate count was three for CD4 naive and three for CD4 memory; CD8 naive had two and CD8 memory one. Findings of the study overall: Donor scarcity curtailed the genetic and exposure-history diversity represented herein.

Each cell subset's genomic DNA was divided evenly among several immunoSEQ plates. Repertoires were generated with immunoSEQ multiplex PCR, while TCRdb's copy carries only in-frame clones and drops some. The sample includes under 1 million clones, around 93% of them seen just once. About this clone itself: Its target is not known.

It was CD45RO-negative cells, positively selected for CCR7, that made up naive CD8 cells, with terminally differentiated effector memory CD45RA+ cells excluded. The CDR3 consists of 15 residues. Sequences were obtained from naive CD8+ T cells sorted from blood. The chain links TRBV21-1 to TRBJ2-7. TRBV21-1 is termed a pseudogene. The clonotype comes from a man younger than 40 in good health. The CDR3 nucleotides read TGTGCCACCTCGGGGCGTGACCACCAGATCTACGAGCAGTACTTC. Translated, it gives CATSGRDHQIYEQYF.